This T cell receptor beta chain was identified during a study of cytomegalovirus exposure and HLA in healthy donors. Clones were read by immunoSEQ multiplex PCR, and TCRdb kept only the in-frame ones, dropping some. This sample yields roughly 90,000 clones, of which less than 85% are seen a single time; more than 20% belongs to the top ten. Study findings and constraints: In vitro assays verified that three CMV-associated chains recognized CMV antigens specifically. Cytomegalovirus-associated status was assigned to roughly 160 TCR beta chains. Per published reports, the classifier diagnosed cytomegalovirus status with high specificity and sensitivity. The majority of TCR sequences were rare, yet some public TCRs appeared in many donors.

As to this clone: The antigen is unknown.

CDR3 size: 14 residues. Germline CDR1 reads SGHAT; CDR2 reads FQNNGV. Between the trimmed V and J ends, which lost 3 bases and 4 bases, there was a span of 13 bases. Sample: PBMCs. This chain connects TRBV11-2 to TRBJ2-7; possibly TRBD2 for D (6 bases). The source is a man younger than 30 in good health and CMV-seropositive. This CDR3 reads CASSFQDGSYEQYV. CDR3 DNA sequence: TGTGCCAGCAGCTTTCAGGACGGGAGTTACGAGCAGTACGTC.